What follows is one TCR beta chain and its context. The CDR3 is 12 residues long. CDR1 and CDR2 (germline): SQVTM, ANQGSEA. Trimming shortened V by 5 bases and J by 5 bases, and 12 bases separated the two germline ends. The data originate from a study of early T cells in non-severe SARS-CoV-2 infection. Study in general: Sequencing used unsorted whole-blood bulk RNA, so chains lack pairing.

Each single cDNA molecule received a unique molecular identifier. TCRdb ran MiXCR on the 5' RACE reads and lists one entry per CDR3 protein. Of about 61,000 distinct CDR3 sequences listed, around 12% are singletons. This sequence originates from an adult who was a healthcare worker with PCR-confirmed SARS-CoV-2 infection or an uninfected control (not recorded which). The donor label of this sample is uncertain. This sequence joins TRBV29-1 and TRBJ2-5; D might be TRBD1 (6 bases). This material consisted of whole blood, taken at baseline. The CDR3 sequence is CSVTQGRETQYF. CDR3 nucleotide sequence: TGCAGCGTTACCCAGGGGCGGGAGACCCAGTACTTC.